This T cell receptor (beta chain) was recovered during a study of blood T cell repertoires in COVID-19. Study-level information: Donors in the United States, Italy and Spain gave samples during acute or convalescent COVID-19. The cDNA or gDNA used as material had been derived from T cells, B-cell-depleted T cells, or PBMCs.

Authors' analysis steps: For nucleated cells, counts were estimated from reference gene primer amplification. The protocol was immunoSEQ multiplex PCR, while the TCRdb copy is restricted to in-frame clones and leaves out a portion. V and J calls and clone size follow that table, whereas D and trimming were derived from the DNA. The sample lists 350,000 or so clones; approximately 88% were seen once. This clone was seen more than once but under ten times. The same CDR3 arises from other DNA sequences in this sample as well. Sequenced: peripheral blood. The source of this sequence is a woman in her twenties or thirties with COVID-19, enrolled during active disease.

This CDR3 is CASREGGSNQPQHF. In nucleotides, the CDR3 is TGCGCCAGCCGAGAGGGGGGGAGCAATCAGCCCCAGCATTTT. This chain uses TRBV10-2 with TRBJ1-5; tentative D call: TRBD1 (6 bases). The CDR3 consists of 14 residues. The V and J ends lost 8 bases and 1 base respectively, with 12 bases between them. Germline lookup yields CDR1 WSHSY and CDR2 SAAADI.